This entry describes one T cell receptor (beta chain). This clone is a singleton in its sample. No cognate antigen has been identified for it. No clone much larger than this one lies a single base away; base qualities are absent. This entry is derived from a study of blood T cell repertoires in COVID-19 (TCRdb year 2020). Study-level background: The collaborator samples originated in the United States, Italy and Spain and spanned the acute and convalescent phases of COVID-19. The material from the prospective study consisted of cDNA or gDNA derived from T cells, B-cell-depleted T cells, or PBMCs. The dataset comprised deeply sampled blood TCRbeta repertoires from subjects exposed to, actively infected with, or recovered from COVID-19. The repertoires were released in a freely available public database meant as a resource for research on the immune response to SARS-CoV-2. The samples were drawn from two sources: the first 160 participants of the ongoing ImmuneRACE study, and 1,000 to 1,500 subjects contributed by 6 global collaborators. The sample metadata nearly always contained a de-identified subject ID, COVID-19 status, age in years and sex. HLA class I and class II types, where available, came from metadata supplied by the sample provider rather than from assay-based typing.

TCRbeta CDR3 regions were amplified from genomic DNA by means of the immunoSEQ Assay, a bias-controlled multiplex PCR. Per the authors' processing: The number of nucleated cells in each sample was estimated from the amplification of reference gene primers within the assay. To quantify the absolute abundance of each unique TCRbeta CDR3 rearrangement, sequence reads were collapsed and filtered. For each sample, productive Simpson clonality was calculated as the square root of Simpson's diversity index across productive rearrangements. The table comes from immuneACCESS by way of TCRdb, which keeps in-frame sequences with V and J called. Part of the clones is missing from these tables; in studies checked, under half for an unresolved V gene and the rest for unknown reasons. V and J calls and clone size follow that table, whereas D and trimming were derived from the DNA. Counted in this sample were about 330,000 clones; 85% to 90% of them appeared once. In total, the top ten clones hold about 10% of the sample.

The junction shows trimming of 6 bases on V and 2 bases on J, plus 20 bases between the germline ends. The germline V gene provides CDR1 SNHLY and CDR2 FYNNEI. The CDR3 measures 17 amino acids from cysteine to phenylalanine. Only CDR3 DNA remains: 51 bases, in frame from the first base. Participants in the prospective study were enrolled through a virtual design, were aged roughly 18 to 90 years, and lived in under 25 United States geographic areas. Cohort assignment in the prospective study relied on participant-reported clinical history from a screening survey and a study questionnaire. For ImmuneRACE Cohort 3, a participant was defined as recovered based on two consecutive negative NP/OP PCR tests, clearance by a healthcare professional, or resolution of symptoms. In the prospective study, whole blood, serum and a nasopharyngeal or oropharyngeal swab were collected from each participant by mobile phlebotomists. Prospective study participants could optionally give additional blood draws and questionnaires over a roughly two-month period. Blood samples from the prospective study were shipped frozen or at room temperature prior to DNA extraction.

Results and caveats for the whole study, not just this receptor: The amount of clinical and demographic metadata varied by source and participant and was provided uncurated.

The chain couples TRBV2 to TRBJ2-4, with a tentative D gene TRBD1 over 6 matching bases. Sequencing was performed on PBMCs or T cells enriched from blood (not recorded which). The origin of this receptor is a woman in her late teens or twenties who had recovered from COVID-19. The DNA is TGTGCCAGCAGACCCCGGACCCAAACAGGGTCCAAAAACATTCAGTACTTC. Its protein is CASRPRTQTGSKNIQYF.